The clone carrying this T cell receptor (beta chain) was detected a few times. The source of the sample is a study of T cell responses to AZD1222 COVID-19 vaccine. Background on the study: Pooled samples include second doses given at about 4 or 12 weeks.

This CDR3 has 15 amino acids. The germline CDR1 and CDR2 sequences are KGHSH and LQKENI. The V gene end was trimmed by 3 bases and the J gene end by 0 bases; junction bases not matched to a gene: 2. The method was immunoSEQ multiplex PCR; TCRdb's version includes in-frame clones alone and lacks a portion of them. The sample lists 100,000 to 140,000 clones, roughly 87% occurring once. The rearrangement links TRBV18 to TRBJ1-5; 7 bases are a match to TRBD1. The source is an adult in good health. The specimen comprised peripheral blood, sampled on day 0 of AZD1222 vaccination. The CDR3 DNA sequence: TGTGCCAGCTCACCCAGGGGGTATAGCAATCAGCCCCAGCATTTT. Translation: CASSPRGYSNQPQHF.